Given below is one T cell receptor beta chain in context. There are 14 residues in the CDR3. Germline V gene data show CDR1 as ENHRY and CDR2 as SYGVKD. Indicated time point: before preoperative PTX-NDP chemotherapy. This entry is derived from a study of esophageal squamous cell carcinoma under preoperative chemotherapy. Each CDR3 protein gets one entry after TCRdb re-called the PCR reads with MiXCR. This sample has more than 9,500 distinct CDR3 sequences, with roughly 50% found just once. The V gene is TRBV10-3, the J gene TRBJ2-5; TRBD2 matches 11 bases. The J call may not be correct, given that the DNA end is closer to TRBJ2-7. This clonotype was obtained from a human donor with esophageal squamous cell carcinoma. The donor label of this sample is uncertain. Sample acquisition took place from a patient given preoperative chemotherapy. CDR3 loop: CARLAGGPVYEQYF. The CDR3 bases are TGTGCCCGGTTAGCGGGAGGGCCTGTATACGAGCAGTACTTC.